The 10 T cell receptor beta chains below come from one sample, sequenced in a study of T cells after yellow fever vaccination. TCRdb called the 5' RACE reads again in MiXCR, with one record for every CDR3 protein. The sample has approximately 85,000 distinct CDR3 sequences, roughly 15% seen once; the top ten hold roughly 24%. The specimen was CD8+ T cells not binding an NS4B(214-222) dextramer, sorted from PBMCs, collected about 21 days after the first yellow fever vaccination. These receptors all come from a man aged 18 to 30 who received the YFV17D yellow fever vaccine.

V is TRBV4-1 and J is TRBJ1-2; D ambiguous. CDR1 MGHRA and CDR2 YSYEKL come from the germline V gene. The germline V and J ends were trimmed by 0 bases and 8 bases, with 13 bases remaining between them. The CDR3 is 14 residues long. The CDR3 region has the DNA TGCGCCAGCAGCCAAGATCACCGGGGTCTAGGCTACACCTTC. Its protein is CASSQDHRGLGYTF.

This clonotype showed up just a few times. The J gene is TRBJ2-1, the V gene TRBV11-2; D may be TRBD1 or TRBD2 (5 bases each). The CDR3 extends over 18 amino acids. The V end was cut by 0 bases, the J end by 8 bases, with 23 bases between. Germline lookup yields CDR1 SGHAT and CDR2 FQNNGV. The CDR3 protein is CASSLDRVRAGPLYEQFF. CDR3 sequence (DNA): TGTGCCAGCAGCTTAGATCGGGTGAGGGCAGGGCCTTTGTATGAGCAGTTCTTC.

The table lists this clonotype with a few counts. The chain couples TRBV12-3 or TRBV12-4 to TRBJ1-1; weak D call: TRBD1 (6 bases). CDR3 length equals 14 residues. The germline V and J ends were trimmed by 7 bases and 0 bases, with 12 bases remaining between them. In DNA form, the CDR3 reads TGTGCCAGCACCTCAGGGGTTTTGAACACTGAAGCTTTCTTT. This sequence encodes CASTSGVLNTEAFF.

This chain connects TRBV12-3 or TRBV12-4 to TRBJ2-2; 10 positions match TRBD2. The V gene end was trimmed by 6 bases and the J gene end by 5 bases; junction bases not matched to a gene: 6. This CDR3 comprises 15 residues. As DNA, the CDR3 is TGTGCCAGCAGCCCACTAGCGGGGCTTACCGGGGAGCTGTTTTTT. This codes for CASSPLAGLTGELFF.

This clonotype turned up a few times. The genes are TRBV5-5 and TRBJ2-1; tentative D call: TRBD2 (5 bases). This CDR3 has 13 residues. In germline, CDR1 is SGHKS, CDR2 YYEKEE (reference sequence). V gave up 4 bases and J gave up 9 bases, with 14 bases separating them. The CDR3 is CASSHTRGLEQFF. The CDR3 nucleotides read TGTGCCAGCAGCCACACTCGCGGGCTTGAGCAGTTCTTC.

This chain's CDR3 is CASSLGGGMNTEAFF. Written as DNA, the CDR3 is TGTGCCAGCAGCCTCGGTGGGGGCATGAACACTGAAGCTTTCTTT. This chain joins TRBV6-2 or TRBV6-3 and TRBJ1-1; possible D gene TRBD1, 6 bases. CDR3 length: 15 amino acids. CDR1 MNHEY and CDR2 SVGEGT come from the germline V gene. V was shortened by 6 bases and J by 0 bases, with 14 bases between the two germline ends.

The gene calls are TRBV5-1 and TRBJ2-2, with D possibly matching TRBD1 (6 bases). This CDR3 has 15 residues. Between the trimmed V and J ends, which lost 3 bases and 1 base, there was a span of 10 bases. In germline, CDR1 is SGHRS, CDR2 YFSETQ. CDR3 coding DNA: TGCGCCAGCAGCTGGCGGACAGAGAACACCGGGGAGCTGTTTTTT. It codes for CASSWRTENTGELFF. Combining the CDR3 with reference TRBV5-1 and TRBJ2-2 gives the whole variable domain KAGVTQTPRYLIKTRGQQVTLSCSPISGHRSVSWYQQTPGQGLQFLFEYFSETQRNKGNFPGRFSGRQFSNSRSEMNVSTLELGDSALYLCASSWRTENTGELFFGEGSRLTVL.

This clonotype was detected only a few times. The CDR3 DNA is TGCGCCAGCAGCCAAGAGGGGGAGGGGACTGAAGCTTTCTTT. Translating gives CASSQEGEGTEAFF. The rearrangement links TRBV4-3 to TRBJ1-1; D may be TRBD1 (5 bases). Trimming removed 0 bases at V and 5 bases at J, with 10 bases between. This CDR3 comprises 14 residues. Germline CDR1 and CDR2: LGHNA and YSLEER.

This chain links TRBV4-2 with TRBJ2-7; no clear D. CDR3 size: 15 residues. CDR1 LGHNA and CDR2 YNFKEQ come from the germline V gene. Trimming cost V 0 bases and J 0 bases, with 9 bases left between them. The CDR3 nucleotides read TGTGCCAGCAGCCAAGAGGCCCTAGTCTCCTACGAGCAGTACTTC. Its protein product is CASSQEALVSYEQYF.

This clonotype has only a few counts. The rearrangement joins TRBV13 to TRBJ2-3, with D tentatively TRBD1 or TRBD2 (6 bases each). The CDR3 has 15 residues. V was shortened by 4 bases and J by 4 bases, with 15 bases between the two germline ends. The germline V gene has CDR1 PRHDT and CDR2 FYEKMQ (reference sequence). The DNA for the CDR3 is TGTGCCAGCAGCTCGGGGGCCGAGGGAGCAGATACGCAGTATTTT. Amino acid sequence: CASSSGAEGADTQYF.